This is a list of T cell receptor beta chains from one sample in a study of cytomegalovirus exposure and HLA in healthy donors. TCRdb's copy holds only in-frame clones and misses some; the assay was immunoSEQ multiplex PCR. The profile shows some 120,000 clones, 85% of them singletons. Sequenced sample: PBMCs. These receptors came from a woman aged 30 to 39 in good health and CMV-seronegative. Both conserved end residues are part of each CDR3. The D gene is left open where the match is weak. Clone size is given for some rows only: seen once, a few or many times, or a class if the clone is expanded.

size: NA; J: TRBJ2-2; V: TRBV7-3; D: NA; DNA: TGTGCCAGCAGCTTACAGGCTAACACCGGGGAGCTGTTTTTT; CDR3: CASSLQANTGELFF
size: NA; J: TRBJ1-2; V: TRBV27; D: TRBD1; DNA: TGTGCCAGCACGGACAGGATTGGTGGCTACACCTTC; CDR3: CASTDRIGGYTF
size: NA; J: TRBJ2-5; V: TRBV11-2; D: TRBD1; DNA: TGTGCCAGCAGCTCTGGGACAGGGCAAGAGACCCAGTACTTC; CDR3: CASSSGTGQETQYF
size: NA; J: TRBJ1-1; V: TRBV30; D: TRBD1; DNA: TGTGCCTGGAGTGGAGCCGGCGGGACAGGGGTTACTGAAGCTTTCTTT; CDR3: CAWSGAGGTGVTEAFF
size: few; J: TRBJ2-5; V: TRBV4-1; D: TRBD2; DNA: TGCGCCAGCAGCCAAGAGGGGAGGGCGGCAGAGACCCAGTACTTC; CDR3: CASSQEGRAAETQYF
size: NA; J: TRBJ2-2; V: TRBV2; D: NA; DNA: TGTGCCAGCAGTGGAACAGGCACCGGGGAGCTGTTTTTT; CDR3: CASSGTGTGELFF
size: once; J: TRBJ2-7; V: TRBV29-1; D: TRBD1; DNA: TGCAGCGTTGAAGAAGGGGGCACAAGCGAGCAGTACTTC; CDR3: CSVEEGGTSEQYF
size: NA; J: TRBJ2-2; V: TRBV7-9; D: TRBD1; DNA: TGTGCCAGCAGCACAAGGGGGGACAGGGCGAACACCGGGGAGCTGTTTTTT; CDR3: CASSTRGDRANTGELFF
size: few; J: TRBJ2-1; V: TRBV11-3; D: NA; DNA: TGTGCCAGCAGCCCCCGGGAATTGCGGATAGTCAATGAGCAGTTCTTC; CDR3: CASSPRELRIVNEQFF
size: once; J: TRBJ2-2; V: TRBV10-3; D: TRBD2; DNA: TGTGCCATCAGTGAGCCAACCCTAGCGGGGGATACCGGGGAGCTGTTTTTT; CDR3: CAISEPTLAGDTGELFF
size: NA; J: TRBJ2-7; V: TRBV7-2; D: NA; DNA: TGTGCCAGCAGCTCGAACCCCGGGATGCCATACGAGCAGTACTTC; CDR3: CASSSNPGMPYEQYF
size: few; J: TRBJ1-2; V: TRBV2; D: TRBD1; DNA: TGTGCCAGCAGGGGACAGGTAAAGGACTATGGCTACACCTTC; CDR3: CASRGQVKDYGYTF
size: NA; J: TRBJ1-5; V: TRBV19; D: NA; DNA: TGTGCCAGTAGTATTAGGAGGAATGATCAGCCCCAGCATTTT; CDR3: CASSIRRNDQPQHF
size: NA; J: TRBJ1-5; V: TRBV6-5; D: TRBD1; DNA: TGTGCCAGCAGTTATTCGGGACAGCCCAATCAGCCCCAGCATTTT; CDR3: CASSYSGQPNQPQHF
size: NA; J: TRBJ1-1; V: TRBV19; D: NA; DNA: TGTGCCAGTAGTATAGATGGGTCTGGTTCGGGCACTGAAGCTTTCTTT; CDR3: CASSIDGSGSGTEAFF
size: NA; J: TRBJ2-6; V: TRBV5-1; D: NA; DNA: TGCGCCAGCAGCAGGGGTTTCCCTGGGGCCAACGTCCTGACTTTC; CDR3: CASSRGFPGANVLTF